The 5 T cell receptor beta chains below all came from one sample that was sequenced in a study of shared clonotypes between healthy human individuals. The data were produced by immunoSEQ multiplex PCR, yet TCRdb's version contains in-frame clones alone and is incomplete. The data contain about 2.2 million clones, around 95% of them singletons. CD8 cells regarded as naive lacked CD45RO, were positively chosen for CCR7, and omitted terminally differentiated effector memory CD45RA+ cells. What was sequenced was naive CD8+ T cells from PBMCs. The receptors shown here come from a man aged 18 to 29 in good health. Some clones in this sample may be carry-over from other donors' samples.

The chain combines TRBV5-1 with TRBJ2-1, with D maybe TRBD1 (6 bases). V lost 7 bases, J lost 7 bases, and 21 bases lay in between. This CDR3 contains 15 residues. CDR1 is SGHRS and CDR2 is YFSETQ in the germline V gene. CDR3 loop: CASPTETGDTNEQFF. The CDR3, as DNA: TGCGCCAGCCCGACGGAGACAGGCGATACAAATGAGCAGTTCTTC.

V and J are TRBV5-1 and TRBJ2-7, with TRBD2 matching over 8 bases. The CDR3 has 13 amino acids. CDR1 is SGHRS and CDR2 is YFSETQ in the germline V gene. V lost 3 bases to trimming and J lost 7 bases; unmatched junction nucleotides: 6. The CDR3 is CASSWRLAREQYF. The CDR3 DNA reads TGCGCCAGCAGCTGGAGACTAGCGCGGGAGCAGTACTTC. The full variable domain, in which reference TRBV5-1 and TRBJ2-7 provide the parts outside the CDR3, is KAGVTQTPRYLIKTRGQQVTLSCSPISGHRSVSWYQQTPGQGLQFLFEYFSETQRNKGNFPGRFSGRQFSNSRSEMNVSTLELGDSALYLCASSWRLAREQYFGPGTRLTVT.

This clone was seen a single time. The rearrangement links TRBV6-5 to TRBJ1-1; 7 bases map to TRBD1. With V trimmed by 7 bases and J by 2 bases, 4 bases remained unmatched. This CDR3 has 13 amino acids. Germline lookup yields CDR1 MNHEY and CDR2 SVGAGI. The DNA for the CDR3 is TGTGCCAGCACCGACAGGGCTAACACTGAAGCTTTCTTT. Its translation: CASTDRANTEAFF.

The V call is TRBV29-1, the J call TRBJ2-7; D unresolved. V was shortened by 4 bases and J by 3 bases, with 16 bases between the two germline ends. CDR3 length: 14 residues. Germline V gene lookup returns CDR1 SQVTM and CDR2 ANQGSEA. The CDR3 DNA is TGCAGCGTTGTAGAACCTTCCCAAATCTACGAGCAGTACTTC. Translation gives CSVVEPSQIYEQYF.

The rearrangement uses TRBV9 and TRBJ2-3; TRBD1 agrees at 11 bases. Per germline, CDR1 SGDLS and CDR2 YYNGEE. CDR3 size: 16 residues. The junction had 11 bases not matched to a gene; V was cut back by 4 bases and J by 7 bases. CDR3 amino acids: CASSPQDRGLRNTQYF. CDR3 nucleotides: TGTGCCAGCAGCCCCCAGGACAGGGGGCTTAGAAATACGCAGTATTTT.